The 32 T cell receptor beta chains reported below all come from one sample, sequenced in a study of Tregs in tolerant kidney transplant recipients (dated by TCRdb to between 2018 and 2020). Library preparation was by the immunoSEQ multiplex PCR assay. TCRdb retrieved this table from immuneACCESS and kept in-frame rearrangements only. Not all clones are present; in checked studies, unresolved V genes account for under half, and no reason is known for the remainder. The sample has about 120,000 clones on record, approximately 90% of them singletons. Roughly 0.63% of the sample is taken by the ten largest. Material for sequencing was CD4+ T cells from blood. These receptors all stem from a human donor in good health.

The genes are TRBV2 and TRBJ2-5; 9 nucleotides line up with TRBD1. CDR1 and CDR2 (germline): SNHLY, FYNNEI. The CDR3 totals 14 residues. The junction had 4 bases not matched to a gene; V was cut back by 7 bases and J by 1 base. The CDR3 sequence: CASKMTGGQETQYF. CDR3 DNA sequence: TGTGCCAGCAAAATGACAGGGGGCCAAGAGACCCAGTACTTC. Supplemented by reference TRBV2 and TRBJ2-5, the full variable domain reads EPEVTQTPSHQVTQMGQEVILRCVPISNHLYFYWYRQILGQKVEFLVSFYNNEISEKSEIFDDQFSVERPDGSNFTLKIRSTKLEDSAMYFCASKMTGGQETQYFGPGTRLLVL.

This clone was seen only a few times. The V and J genes are TRBV19 and TRBJ2-7; 11 nucleotides agree with TRBD2. The CDR3 is made up of 14 amino acids. Germline loops: CDR1 LNHDA, CDR2 SQIVND (reference sequence). Germline trimming cut 3 bases from V and 6 bases from J; bases unmatched to any gene: 4. The CDR3 nucleotides read TGTGCCAGTAGTATCGCTAGCGGGAGGTTCGAGCAGTACTTC. Translation: CASSIASGRFEQYF.

This chain connects TRBV4-1 to TRBJ1-1; TRBD1 aligns across 9 bases. The germline CDR1 and CDR2 sequences are MGHRA and YSYEKL. J gave up 8 bases and V 5 bases, and 12 bases lay outside the gene matches. This CDR3 is 15 amino acids long. As DNA, the CDR3 is TGCGCCAGCAGCAGTCCAACAGGGGGCATGGTGGAAGCTTTCTTT. It specifies CASSSPTGGMVEAFF.

The chain uses TRBV7-9 and TRBJ2-3; D might be TRBD1 (5 bases). The ends were cut back, 7 bases at V and 2 bases at J, with 16 bases in the middle. Germline assignment: CDR1 SEHNR and CDR2 FQNEAQ (reference sequence). The CDR3 length is 15 residues. CDR3 in amino acids: CASTMGQRSTDTQYF. DNA for the CDR3: TGTGCCAGCACCATGGGGCAGCGATCCACAGATACGCAGTATTTT.

This CDR3 is CSAESGYGYTF. CDR3 in DNA: TGCAGTGCAGAGAGCGGCTATGGCTACACCTTC. This chain connects TRBV20-1 to TRBJ1-2; D gene ambiguous. The CDR3 runs 11 residues. The germline CDR1 and CDR2 sequences are DFQATT and SNEGSKA (reference sequence). V was pared by 6 bases and J by 4 bases, with 9 bases between.

J is TRBJ2-7 and V is TRBV19, with TRBD1 matching 10 bases. J lost 5 bases, V lost 7 bases, and 11 bases had no gene match. Germline V CDR1 and CDR2: LNHDA, SQIVND (reference sequence). This CDR3 region has 15 residues. This CDR3 reads CASTKAGQGRHEQYF. The DNA for the CDR3 is TGTGCCAGTACCAAGGCGGGACAGGGGAGACACGAGCAGTACTTC.

The chain recombines TRBV4-1 with TRBJ1-6, with D uncertain. CDR1 MGHRA and CDR2 YSYEKL come from the germline V gene. This CDR3 contains 14 residues. V was pared by 1 base and J by 6 bases, with 7 bases between. The CDR3 nucleotides read TGCGCCAGCAGCCAAGTTCCGCCTAATTCACCCCTCCACTTT. Protein sequence: CASSQVPPNSPLHF.

The chain recombines TRBV2 with TRBJ2-1; 10 bases fit TRBD1. V dropped 6 bases and J dropped 3; count of bases not matched to a gene: 5. Per germline, CDR1 SNHLY and CDR2 FYNNEI. The CDR3 sequence is 15 residues long. This CDR3 is CASSPTGGLYNEQFF. As DNA, the CDR3 is TGTGCCAGCAGCCCGACAGGGGGCCTCTACAATGAGCAGTTCTTC. Based on the CDR3 plus reference TRBV2 and TRBJ2-1, the full variable domain is EPEVTQTPSHQVTQMGQEVILRCVPISNHLYFYWYRQILGQKVEFLVSFYNNEISEKSEIFDDQFSVERPDGSNFTLKIRSTKLEDSAMYFCASSPTGGLYNEQFFGPGTRLTVL.

This clone was detected a few times. The chain joins TRBV19 to TRBJ1-1; D not certain. There are 8 residues in the CDR3. Trimming stripped 7 bases from V and 11 bases from J, with 5 bases between. Germline values: CDR1 LNHDA, CDR2 SQIVND (reference sequence). In nucleotides, the CDR3 is TGTGCCAGTATGTCGGCTTTCTTT. Translated: CASMSAFF.

The chain is built from TRBV7-8 and TRBJ2-2; possible D gene TRBD2, 7 bases. This CDR3 is built from 15 residues. V lost 2 bases, J lost 7 bases, and 14 bases lay in between. In germline, CDR1 is SGHVS, CDR2 FQNEAQ. The CDR3 bases are TGTGCCAGCAGCTTAAGGTGGGGGGGCCACGGGGAGCTGTTTTTT. Translation: CASSLRWGGHGELFF.

The gene calls are TRBV7-9 and TRBJ1-1, with TRBD1 as a possible D gene (6 bases). The V gene lost 1 base and the J gene lost 8 bases, with 17 bases spanning the gap. This CDR3 contains 15 residues. In germline, CDR1 is SEHNR, CDR2 FQNEAQ (reference sequence). The CDR3 DNA sequence: TGTGCCAGCAGCTTAGGACCCCATGACAGGAACGAAGCTTTCTTT. Translated: CASSLGPHDRNEAFF.

This clone was observed once. V usage is TRBV11-2 and J usage is TRBJ1-5; 9 nucleotides align to TRBD1. Trimming took 0 bases from V and 6 from J; bases not matched to a gene: 3. CDR3 length: 15 amino acids. The V gene's germline CDR1 is SGHAT and CDR2 FQNNGV. CDR3 region: CASSLDGTGLQPQHF. In DNA, the CDR3 is TGTGCCAGCAGCTTAGACGGGACAGGGCTTCAGCCCCAGCATTTT.

The chain carries TRBV27 and TRBJ2-5, with 13 bases lining up with TRBD2. Germline V CDR1 and CDR2: MNHEY, SMNVEV (reference sequence). J was trimmed by 4 bases and V by 6 bases; bases with no gene match: 2. This CDR3 spans 14 amino acids. The CDR3 DNA reads TGTGCCAGCAGACTAGCGGGGGGGCTAGAGACCCAGTACTTC. It translates to CASRLAGGLETQYF.

This chain uses TRBV5-5 with TRBJ1-5, with D uncertain. Germline V gene data show CDR1 as SGHKS and CDR2 as YYEKEE (reference sequence). This CDR3 has 19 residues. V was trimmed by 3 bases and J by 2 bases, leaving 24 bases between them. Here the CDR3 reads CASSSVWFRSEFGNQPQHF. CDR3 coding DNA: TGTGCCAGCAGCTCAGTGTGGTTCAGGTCTGAATTCGGCAATCAGCCCCAGCATTTT.

This rearrangement joins TRBV6-1 to TRBJ2-3, with 7 bases lining up with TRBD2. V gave up 0 bases and J gave up 0 bases; unmatched junction bases: 3. The V gene's germline CDR1 is MNHNS and CDR2 SASEGT. This CDR3 is 16 amino acids long. CDR3 region: CASSEATGGSTDTQYF. CDR3 coding DNA: TGTGCCAGCAGTGAAGCGACGGGGGGTAGCACAGATACGCAGTATTTT.

V is TRBV6-1 and J is TRBJ2-2; D remains unclear. Trimming left V 6 bases short and J 2 bases short, with 1 base between. CDR3 length: 11 residues. Per the germline V gene, CDR1 is MNHNS and CDR2 is SASEGT. CDR3 in amino acids: CASRNTGELFF. CDR3 bases: TGTGCCAGCAGAAACACCGGGGAGCTGTTTTTT.

V and J are TRBV11-2 and TRBJ2-7, with TRBD1 matching over 9 bases. CDR1 is SGHAT, CDR2 FQNNGV, per germline. J lost 7 bases, V lost 1 base, and 5 bases had no gene match. The CDR3 contains 14 residues. CDR3 amino acids: CASSLGTGVFEQYF. CDR3 nucleotide sequence: TGTGCCAGCAGCTTAGGGACAGGGGTCTTTGAGCAGTACTTC.

The CDR3 protein is CSVEDRGRSKNIQYF. The CDR3 coding sequence is TGCAGCGTTGAGGACAGGGGGCGATCCAAAAACATTCAGTACTTC. The chain links TRBV29-1 to TRBJ2-4; 11 nucleotides match TRBD1. CDR3 size: 15 residues. Germline CDR1 SQVTM, CDR2 ANQGSEA. J lost 2 bases, V lost 3 bases, and 3 bases had no gene match.

The rearrangement links TRBV11-2 to TRBJ2-6; possible D gene TRBD1, 6 bases. CDR1 and CDR2 (germline): SGHAT, FQNNGV. The CDR3 length is 18 residues. Trimming took off 5 bases at V and 2 bases at J, with 19 bases between the two ends. The CDR3: CASSRRPATGTGANVLTF. For the CDR3, the DNA is TGTGCCAGCAGCAGGCGCCCTGCTACAGGGACTGGGGCCAACGTCCTGACTTTC.

The chain couples TRBV28 to TRBJ2-5, with 7 nucleotides matching TRBD1. Germline V gene lookup returns CDR1 MDHEN and CDR2 SYDVKM. CDR3 length equals 20 residues. The V segment lost 1 base and the J segment 5 bases; nucleotides outside the gene matches: 22. The CDR3 nucleotides are TGTGCCAGCAGTTTATTTCTGGGTAGTTGGGACAGCGAGCTCTGGGAGACCCAGTACTTC. As protein: CASSLFLGSWDSELWETQYF.

The chain combines TRBV21-1 with TRBJ1-5; no check of the table's D call, TRBD1, against the DNA was made. TRBV21-1 is classified as a pseudogene. The CDR3 has 14 residues. CDR3 in DNA: TGTGCCAGCAGCGACGGGACAGGCTTTCAGCCCCAGCATTTT. Translation gives CASSDGTGFQPQHF.

On this clone itself: The same CDR3 arises from other DNA sequences in this sample as well. This rearrangement joins TRBV18 to TRBJ1-3; no reliable D call. With 4 bases removed from V and 1 base from J, the gap between germline ends came to 5 bases. The CDR3 totals 13 residues. The germline V gene encodes CDR1 KGHSH and CDR2 LQKENI. The CDR3: CASSQGSGNTIYF. The CDR3 DNA follows: TGTGCCAGCTCACAGGGATCTGGAAACACCATATATTTT.

This clone was detected only once. V and J are TRBV5-1 and TRBJ2-1; TRBD1 matches at 8 bases. V was clipped by 2 bases and J by 8 bases; unmatched bases: 3. This CDR3 spans 13 amino acids. Germline V CDR1 and CDR2: SGHRS, YFSETQ. The CDR3 region has the DNA TGCGCCAGCAGCTTCCGGACAGGGCATGAGCAGTTCTTC. It specifies CASSFRTGHEQFF.

The chain carries TRBV13 and TRBJ2-1, with 9 nucleotides matching TRBD2. Trimming cost V 5 bases and J 7 bases; bases outside gene matches: 18. The germline V gene has CDR1 PRHDT and CDR2 FYEKMQ (reference sequence). The CDR3 contains 18 residues. The CDR3: CASSVRDWAGGPENEQFF. CDR3 in DNA: TGTGCCAGCAGCGTCCGGGACTGGGCGGGAGGGCCGGAAAATGAGCAGTTCTTC.

The chain uses TRBV5-1 and TRBJ2-1, with D perhaps matching TRBD1 (6 bases). Trimming removed 0 bases from V and 9 bases from J, with 10 bases in between. Germline loops: CDR1 SGHRS, CDR2 YFSETQ. This CDR3 is built from 13 residues. CDR3 sequence reads: CASSLATGPEQFF. Written as DNA, the CDR3 is TGCGCCAGCAGCTTGGCCACAGGGCCTGAGCAGTTCTTC.

The rearrangement links TRBV6-6 to TRBJ1-2; D is unclear. The CDR3 is 13 residues long. Germline loops: CDR1 MNHNY, CDR2 SVGAGI (reference sequence). V was trimmed by 2 bases and J by 5 bases, leaving 9 bases between them. CDR3 coding DNA: TGTGCCAGCAGTTACCTACCCCTGTATGGCTACACCTTC. Translated: CASSYLPLYGYTF.

This clone was found once. The chain is built from TRBV30 and TRBJ1-1, with D tentatively TRBD1 (6 bases). This CDR3 has 13 residues. The V gene's germline CDR1 is GTSNPN and CDR2 SVGIG (reference sequence). Trimming removed 5 bases at V and 5 bases at J, with 15 bases between. Here the CDR3 DNA reads TGTGCCTGGGCCAGGGGATGGATGACTGAAGCTTTCTTT. Amino acid sequence: CAWARGWMTEAFF.

The chain links TRBV4-1 to TRBJ1-4; D not certain. This CDR3 comprises 15 residues. Trimming left V 1 base short and J 4 bases short, with 10 bases between. Germline V gene sequence: CDR1 MGHRA, CDR2 YSYEKL. The CDR3: CASSQAERVNEKLFF. CDR3 nucleotide sequence: TGCGCCAGCAGCCAAGCGGAAAGGGTTAATGAAAAACTGTTTTTT.

This clone was observed a single time. V gene TRBV7-9 combines with J gene TRBJ2-3; D is uncertain. Germline V gene data show CDR1 as SEHNR and CDR2 as FQNEAQ (reference sequence). The CDR3 covers 12 residues. The V gene lost 1 base and the J gene lost 5 bases, with 4 bases spanning the gap. The CDR3 spells CASSLVVDTQYF. CDR3 sequence (DNA): TGTGCCAGCAGCTTAGTAGTAGATACGCAGTATTTT.

The gene calls are TRBV7-9 and TRBJ1-2; maybe TRBD1 (5 bases). Germline CDR1 SEHNR, CDR2 FQNEAQ (reference sequence). The length of the CDR3 is 16 residues. The V end was cut by 4 bases, the J end by 4 bases, with 19 bases between. This CDR3 reads CASSSLRQGGIYGYTF. The CDR3 DNA reads TGTGCCAGCAGCTCCCTCCGGCAGGGCGGGATCTATGGCTACACCTTC.

V and J are TRBV2 and TRBJ2-2; a possible D gene is TRBD1 (6 bases). The CDR3 consists of 16 residues. The V end lost 7 bases, the J end lost 3 bases, and 18 bases lay between the germline ends. In germline, CDR1 is SNHLY, CDR2 FYNNEI. The CDR3 bases are TGTGCCAGCACCCGACTTACAGGGTTGGACACCGGGGAGCTGTTTTTT. Amino acids: CASTRLTGLDTGELFF. Based on the CDR3 plus reference TRBV2 and TRBJ2-2, the full variable domain is EPEVTQTPSHQVTQMGQEVILRCVPISNHLYFYWYRQILGQKVEFLVSFYNNEISEKSEIFDDQFSVERPDGSNFTLKIRSTKLEDSAMYFCASTRLTGLDTGELFFGEGSRLTVL.

This chain joins TRBV7-6 and TRBJ2-5, with TRBD1 matching over 7 bases. After removal of 4 bases from V and 4 bases from J, the junction contained 9 bases not matched to a gene. The germline gives CDR1 SGHVS, CDR2 FNYEAQ. CDR3 length: 15 residues. This CDR3 reads CASSSYQGEGETQYF. CDR3 sequence (DNA): TGTGCCAGCAGCTCGTACCAGGGGGAAGGAGAGACCCAGTACTTC.